A single sample is the source of the 11 T cell receptor beta chains below, sequenced in a study of cytomegalovirus exposure and HLA in healthy donors. The PCR had 60 Vbeta and 13 Jbeta primers. The method was immunoSEQ multiplex PCR; TCRdb's version includes in-frame clones alone and lacks a portion of them. The table has 120,000 to 150,000 clones, roughly 80% seen once. Sample: PBMCs. Source of these receptors: a young man in good health and CMV-seronegative.

The chain is built from TRBV2 and TRBJ1-4, with 9 bases lining up with TRBD1. Losses at the gene ends were 6 bases for V and 8 bases for J; bases not matched to a gene: 13. The CDR3 runs 16 residues. Germline V gives CDR1 SNHLY, CDR2 FYNNEI. As DNA, the CDR3 is TGTGCCAGCAGGAGTGACCCCGGGACAGGGATCGAAAAACTGTTTTTT. Translating gives CASRSDPGTGIEKLFF.

The gene calls are TRBV6-5 and TRBJ2-5; 10 bases are shared with TRBD1. This CDR3 has 15 residues. The ends lost 4 bases at V and 5 bases at J; junction bases unmatched: 7. Germline lookup yields CDR1 MNHEY and CDR2 SVGAGI. The CDR3 reads CASSSGQGVGETQYF. Here the CDR3 DNA reads TGTGCCAGCAGTTCCGGACAGGGGGTGGGTGAGACCCAGTACTTC.

This clone was picked up a small number of times. V usage is TRBV29-1 and J usage is TRBJ1-1; D gene ambiguous. Trimming pared 6 bases from V and 1 base from J, leaving 12 bases between. Germline V gives CDR1 SQVTM, CDR2 ANQGSEA. The CDR3 is made up of 13 amino acids. CDR3 in amino acids: CSVHIDKNTEAFF. In DNA, the CDR3 is TGCAGCGTCCATATTGACAAGAACACTGAAGCTTTCTTT.

The gene calls are TRBV4-3 and TRBJ2-3, with D possibly matching TRBD1 (6 bases). This CDR3 has 17 amino acids. V lost 1 base and J 1 base, leaving 15 bases between the germline ends. The germline CDR1 and CDR2 sequences are LGHNA and YSLEER. CDR3 sequence (DNA): TGCGCCAGCAGCCAAGCCTTCAGGGGCATTGGCACAGATACGCAGTATTTT. Residues: CASSQAFRGIGTDTQYF.

The chain joins TRBV15 to TRBJ1-6, with D possibly being TRBD1 (5 bases). V was pared by 1 base and J by 10 bases, with 14 bases between. This CDR3 has 15 amino acids. Germline V gene lookup returns CDR1 LNHNV and CDR2 YYDKDF (reference sequence). The CDR3 sequence: CATSRVFGGGSPLHF. CDR3 coding DNA: TGTGCCACCAGCAGAGTTTTCGGCGGGGGGTCACCCCTCCACTTT. The full variable domain, rest sourced from reference TRBV15 and TRBJ1-6, is DAMVIQNPRYQVTQFGKPVTLSCSQTLNHNVMYWYQQKSSQAPKLLFHYYDKDFNNEADTPDNFQSRRPNTSFCFLDIRSPGLGDTAMYLCATSRVFGGGSPLHFGNGTRLTVT.

This chain links TRBV15 with TRBJ1-5; no reliable D call. Deletions cut 5 bases from V and 7 bases from J, with 15 bases between. This CDR3 is 14 amino acids long. CDR1 is LNHNV, CDR2 YYDKDF, per germline (reference sequence). The CDR3 DNA is TGTGCCACCAGCGCAAGACGGGAAAGGCAGCCCCAGCATTTT. The encoded protein is CATSARRERQPQHF.

V is TRBV7-9 and J is TRBJ1-4, with a tentative D call TRBD1 (6 bases). The CDR3 extends over 15 amino acids. Germline CDR1 reads SEHNR; CDR2 reads FQNEAQ (reference sequence). Trimming took 2 bases from V and 2 from J, leaving 9 bases between them. The CDR3 nucleotides read TGTGCCAGCAGCTTAATTGGGGGCACTAATGAAAAACTGTTTTTT. The encoded protein is CASSLIGGTNEKLFF. The complete variable domain, with remaining parts taken from reference TRBV7-9 and TRBJ1-4, reads DTGVSQNPRHKITKRGQNVTFRCDPISEHNRLYWYRQTLGQGPEFLTYFQNEAQLEKSRLLSDRFSAERPKGSFSTLEIQRTEQGDSAMYLCASSLIGGTNEKLFFGSGTQLSVL.

The rearrangement uses TRBV11-2 and TRBJ2-1; 9 nucleotides align to TRBD1. V gave up 3 bases and J gave up 5 bases; unmatched junction bases: 11. The CDR3 extends over 17 amino acids. Germline V lookup: CDR1 SGHAT, CDR2 FQNNGV. This CDR3 reads CASSFGPMGQGHNEQFF. The CDR3 nucleotides read TGTGCCAGCAGCTTTGGCCCCATGGGACAGGGCCACAATGAGCAGTTCTTC.

The chain couples TRBV9 to TRBJ2-1, with TRBD2 as a possible D gene (6 bases). Trimming removed 2 bases at V and 4 bases at J, with 19 bases between. The CDR3 has 17 residues. Germline V gene data show CDR1 as SGDLS and CDR2 as YYNGEE. CDR3 in DNA: TGTGCCAGCAGCGTCAGGCCCGGGACTGGAGGGTACAATGAGCAGTTCTTC. This codes for CASSVRPGTGGYNEQFF.

The chain is built from TRBV9 and TRBJ1-2; D gene uncertain. Trimming shortened V by 0 bases and J by 2 bases, and 11 bases separated the two germline ends. The germline gives CDR1 SGDLS, CDR2 YYNGEE. The CDR3 spans 15 residues. The CDR3 protein is CASSVAPQINYGYTF. In DNA, the CDR3 is TGTGCCAGCAGCGTAGCCCCCCAGATAAACTATGGCTACACCTTC. Drawing the rest from reference TRBV9 and TRBJ1-2, the complete variable domain is DSGVTQTPKHLITATGQRVTLRCSPRSGDLSVYWYQQSLDQGLQFLIQYYNGEERAKGNILERFSAQQFPDLHSELNLSSLELGDSALYFCASSVAPQINYGYTFGSGTRLTVV.

This chain links TRBV18 with TRBJ1-6, with 10 bases fitting TRBD1. The CDR3 contains 15 residues. V gave up 3 bases and J gave up 7 bases; unmatched junction bases: 3. Germline V gene sequence: CDR1 KGHSH, CDR2 LQKENI. CDR3 coding DNA: TGTGCCAGCTCACCTAGGACAGGGGGGAATTCACCCCTCCACTTT. Amino acid sequence: CASSPRTGGNSPLHF.